This T cell receptor (beta chain) emerged from a study of PD-1 blockade in classical Hodgkin lymphoma. The overall study: With a 2-week interval, patients received intravenous nivolumab at 3 mg/kg.

This CDR3 has 14 amino acids. V shed 6 bases and J shed 1 base, with 10 bases lying between them. Per germline, CDR1 MDHEN and CDR2 SYDVKM. In regard to this clone: Its antigen is unknown.

Overall study results and limits: Baseline diversity resembling that of newly diagnosed patients was seen in complete responders. There remain no defined causes for the repertoire differences, which possibly reflect disease activity or prior therapy. Significant TCR diversity gains by C4D1 occurred in CD4+ but not CD8+ cells.

All the patients suffered relapse after autologous stem cell transplantation, and brentuximab vedotin exposure differed. Negative selection with magnetic separation was used to purify CD4+ T cells from thawed PBMCs. Clones were sequenced by immunoSEQ multiplex PCR, and TCRdb holds only the in-frame ones, with some missing. This sample carries around 36,000 clones, 75% to 95% of them seen once, and the ten largest clones take less than 0.3%. This TCR derives from a human donor with classical Hodgkin lymphoma. The rearrangement links TRBV28 to TRBJ2-1; D perhaps matches TRBD2 (6 bases). The specimen comprised CD4+ T cells from blood, sampled at baseline. Here the CDR3 reads CASRGGRSYNEQFF. The CDR3 region has the DNA TGTGCCAGCAGGGGGGGTCGGTCCTACAATGAGCAGTTCTTC.